The next 9 T cell receptor delta chains were all read from a single sample in a study of gamma-delta T cells after stem cell transplantation. TCRdb reprocessed the RT-PCR reads using CATT. This table holds 15,000 to 19,000 delta-chain clones, 9% to 9.5% found once. The source material was gamma-delta T cells. Receptor source: a human donor. It is not recorded whose cells these are; they may come from a transplant donor.

This clone was detected ten times or more. The likely explanation is a read error, given a far larger clone one base away. This sequence joins TRDV2 and TRDJ1; 9 bases map to TRDD3. Losses at the gene ends were 5 bases for V and 6 bases for J; bases not matched to a gene: 18. Germline-derived CDR1 and CDR2 are GEAIGNYY and EKD. This CDR3 spans 17 amino acids. This CDR3 is CACGTLGGLGDQYKLIF. DNA for the CDR3: TGTGCCTGTGGCACTTTGGGCGGACTGGGGGACCAGTATAAACTCATCTTT.

V is TRDV1 and J is TRDJ1; 7 nucleotides match TRDD3. The CDR3 runs 23 residues. CDR1 is TSWWSYY and CDR2 is QGS in the germline V gene. V shed 9 bases and J 2 bases; nucleotides not matched to a gene: 36. CDR3 amino acids: CALTGDGARTTMGEPIETDKLIF. CDR3 bases: TGTGCTCTGACAGGGGACGGCGCCAGGACGACCATGGGGGAGCCCATCGAGACCGATAAACTCATCTTT.

This clone was counted at least ten times. The protein here is the DNA translation, as the TCRdb protein differs from it at residue 6. The chain couples TRDV2 to TRDJ1, with 9 bases lining up with TRDD3. V was pared by 2 bases and J by 0 bases, with 12 bases of the junction left unmatched. CDR1 is GEAIGNYY, CDR2 EKD, per germline. CDR3 length: 18 residues. The CDR3 nucleotides are TGTGCCTGTGACAGTAGCTCTACTGGGGGACGAAACACCGATAAACTCATCTTT. Translated: CACDSSSTGGRNTDKLIF.

This clone came up once. The CDR3 region is CACDALLGDTEYTDKLIF. Here the CDR3 DNA reads TGTGCCTGTGACGCCTTACTGGGGGATACGGAGTACACCGATAAACTCATCTTT. The chain employs TRDV2 and TRDJ1, with 13 bases that match TRDD3. J lost 0 bases, V lost 3 bases, and 9 bases had no gene match. This CDR3 contains 18 residues. Germline V CDR1 and CDR2: GEAIGNYY, EKD.

Turning to this clone: TCRdb has a much larger clone's protein, which differs at residue 16 from the translation of this DNA, likely because of a read error; what is shown is the protein translated from the DNA. This chain joins TRDV2 and TRDJ2; possibly TRDD2 or TRDD3 for D (7 bases each). CDR3 length: 19 residues. The germline V gene has CDR1 GEAIGNYY and CDR2 EKD. Here the CDR3 DNA reads TGTGCCTGTGACCGCATTCCTACCCGGGGGATGGATTTGACAGCAAAACTCTTCTTT. As protein: CACDRIPTRGMDLTAKLFF.

Concerning this clone itself: The protein recorded in TCRdb matches a much larger clone and deviates from this DNA's translation at residue 7, suggesting a read error; the protein here is obtained by translating the DNA. V usage is TRDV2 and J usage is TRDJ1, with TRDD3 matching 11 bases. Germline values: CDR1 GEAIGNYY, CDR2 EKD. V lost 0 bases, J lost 1 base, and 12 bases stayed unmatched. The CDR3 sequence is 19 residues long. The CDR3 spells CACDTVSVLGDRGTDKLIF. The CDR3 DNA is TGTGCCTGTGACACCGTCAGCGTACTGGGGGATAGAGGCACCGATAAACTCATCTTT.

This clone was seen at least ten times. It may be a read error: a sequence one base away is much more abundant. This same CDR3 is encoded by further DNA sequences in the sample. V and J are TRDV2 and TRDJ1; D gene ambiguous. CDR3 length: 15 amino acids. Germline V gene sequence: CDR1 GEAIGNYY, CDR2 EKD. V was cut by 0 bases and J by 0 bases, with 10 bases left in between. The CDR3 DNA follows: TGTGCCTGTGACACCGGTGGGCTCAACACCGATAAACTCATCTTT. Its protein product is CACDTGGLNTDKLIF.

In the case of this clone: TCRdb has a much larger clone's protein, which differs at residue 17 from the translation of this DNA, likely because of a read error; what is shown is the protein translated from the DNA. The chain combines TRDV1 with TRDJ1; a possible D gene is TRDD3 (10 bases). The CDR3 covers 31 residues. Trimming shortened V by 5 bases and J by 0 bases, and 61 bases separated the two germline ends. From germline, CDR1 is TSWWSYY and CDR2 QGS. CDR3 sequence: CALGHSKGTFLPSTGGCGRSLTPWYTDKLIF. CDR3 nucleotide sequence: TGTGCTCTTGGGCACTCAAAGGGGACCTTCCTACCAAGTACTGGGGGATGCGGGCGGTCCCTCACCCCCTGGTACACCGATAAACTCATCTTT.

This clone was observed a handful of times. The junction departs from germline at one end; a sequencing error may be responsible. The J gene is TRDJ1, the V gene TRDV1, with 9 nucleotides matching TRDD3. This CDR3 is 29 amino acids long. Germline CDR1 TSWWSYY, CDR2 QGS. In DNA, the CDR3 is TGTGCTATTGGGGACCTCACGGGGGCAGGTTCCCATATAGGTAGGACTTACTGGGGGAGAGGCCTTTACACCGATAAACTCATCTTT. Translation: CAIGDLTGAGSHIGRTYWGRGLYTDKLIF.